These T cell receptor beta chains were read from a single sample in a study of molecular identifiers for immune sequencing clone quantification. TCRdb redid the calling of the PCR reads with MiXCR, one entry per CDR3 protein. The sample lists around 65,000 distinct CDR3 sequences, under 20% seen once, with roughly 1.6% in the top ten. The sample taken for sequencing was naive CD8+ T cells from blood, with Jurkat cell RNA spiked in. The receptor source for this set is a human donor in good health. Some libraries in this study had Jurkat cell RNA spiked in. CDR3s include the opening cysteine and the closing phenylalanine or tryptophan. Each record gives: V gene, CDR3 protein.

V gene: TRBV28
CDR3 protein: CASSLLRGSETQYF

V gene: TRBV9
CDR3 protein: CASSVPAGVRYEQYF

V gene: TRBV29-1
CDR3 protein: CSVARAGVGTEAFF

V gene: TRBV27
CDR3 protein: CASSLGGGMNTEAFF

V gene: TRBV7-2
CDR3 protein: CASSPWAGGRYTGELFF

V gene: TRBV4-1
CDR3 protein: CASSYSPGQGADEQYF

V gene: TRBV12-3/TRBV12-4
CDR3 protein: CASSLYPLDREGNTEAFF

V gene: TRBV10-3
CDR3 protein: CAITSDGVEQYF

V gene: TRBV12-3/TRBV12-4
CDR3 protein: CASSFLSVRRETQYF

V gene: TRBV6-2/TRBV6-3
CDR3 protein: CASSYSQETQYF

V gene: TRBV7-9
CDR3 protein: CASSLTGTGHYGGRGYEQYF

V gene: TRBV6-5
CDR3 protein: CASKGQGYNEQFF

V gene: TRBV4-1
CDR3 protein: CASRGQGREQYF

V gene: TRBV7-7
CDR3 protein: CASSLAVLKRGKNTGELFF

V gene: TRBV6-5
CDR3 protein: CASSRGPEQYF

V gene: TRBV5-6
CDR3 protein: CASSSTPGYEQYF

V gene: TRBV15
CDR3 protein: CATSRGAEYYTGETQYF

V gene: TRBV24-1
CDR3 protein: CATSDGTAESSQYF

V gene: TRBV6-1
CDR3 protein: CASSEYFGTDTYEQYF

V gene: TRBV9
CDR3 protein: CASSPTTSSGYEQYF

V gene: TRBV14
CDR3 protein: CASSQYISRNEQFF

V gene: TRBV6-6
CDR3 protein: CASSADYTYEQYF

V gene: TRBV5-3
CDR3 protein: CASSLGGDRWFF

V gene: TRBV29-1
CDR3 protein: CSVVDRGSAGELFF

V gene: TRBV29-1
CDR3 protein: CSVQDRGHSYEQYF

V gene: TRBV9
CDR3 protein: CASSPIGGPPLHF

V gene: TRBV28
CDR3 protein: CASSPGISSNQPQHF

V gene: TRBV29-1
CDR3 protein: CSVEDLKAGSSYNEQFF

V gene: TRBV10-3
CDR3 protein: CAISEGWRESYNEQFF

V gene: TRBV6-2/TRBV6-3
CDR3 protein: CASSYSTDLGRHEQFF

V gene: TRBV27
CDR3 protein: CASSPAGDPYEQYF

V gene: TRBV23-1
CDR3 protein: CASATYNSPLHF

V gene: TRBV4-3
CDR3 protein: CASSQYDHGALAKNIQYF

V gene: TRBV11-2
CDR3 protein: CASSLGWSNNEQFF

V gene: TRBV7-8
CDR3 protein: CASSPQREVLQEQFF

V gene: TRBV4-3
CDR3 protein: CASSQGSAASSYNEQFF

V gene: TRBV27
CDR3 protein: CASTPKWDRGGTGGSNQPQHF

V gene: TRBV24-1
CDR3 protein: CATSWRRQRKISYEQYF

V gene: TRBV13
CDR3 protein: CASSPYPGTGYNEQFF

V gene: TRBV7-8
CDR3 protein: CASTQPDSISYEQYF

V gene: TRBV29-1
CDR3 protein: CSVERPYVPYNEQFF

V gene: TRBV4-1
CDR3 protein: CASSQVSRITYEQYF

V gene: TRBV20-1
CDR3 protein: CSARLFSTGELFF

V gene: TRBV5-6
CDR3 protein: CASSLAGGMNTEAFF

V gene: TRBV6-5
CDR3 protein: CASSQGLAMDERFF